One and the same sample provided the 25 T cell receptor beta chains below, sequenced in a study of T-cell reconstitution after alpha-beta-depleted transplantation in children. Unique molecular identifiers were incorporated when the TCRbeta library was constructed. Using its own MiXCR run on the PCR reads, TCRdb lists one record per CDR3 protein. This table holds nearly 200,000 distinct CDR3 sequences, roughly 6.3% found once. The sample in question was PBMCs, obtained before TCRalphabeta/CD19-depleted stem cell transplant. The origin of the receptors is a girl under two years old with combined immunodeficiency, due to receive a stem cell transplant.

This clonotype was detected ten times or more. The chain joins TRBV10-3 to TRBJ1-1; 7 bases match TRBD1. The germline gives CDR1 ENHRY, CDR2 SYGVKD. V dropped 1 base and J dropped 1; count of bases not matched to a gene: 3. The CDR3 length is 15 residues. In DNA form, the CDR3 reads TGTGCCATCAGTGAGTTCGCAGGGGGGAACACTGAAGCTTTCTTT. It specifies CAISEFAGGNTEAFF.

This clonotype was found many times. The chain recombines TRBV5-1 with TRBJ2-3, with 12 bases lining up with TRBD2. Germline assignment: CDR1 SGHRS and CDR2 YFSETQ. This CDR3 spans 15 amino acids. The ends lost 2 bases at V and 6 bases at J; junction bases unmatched: 4. CDR3 protein: CASSFSGTSGDTQYF. DNA of the CDR3: TGCGCCAGCAGCTTCTCCGGGACTAGCGGGGATACGCAGTATTTT.

This clonotype was recorded many times. The chain recombines TRBV3-1 with TRBJ2-5, with D possibly being TRBD1 (6 bases). Germline CDR1 and CDR2: LGHDT and YNNKEL (reference sequence). Trimming stripped 4 bases from V and 3 bases from J, with 12 bases between. The CDR3 covers 14 residues. CDR3 sequence reads: CASSPLPGEETQYF. CDR3 in DNA: TGTGCCAGCAGCCCCCTTCCAGGGGAAGAGACCCAGTACTTC.

The table lists this clonotype with a few counts. The V and J genes are TRBV20-1 and TRBJ2-1, with 8 nucleotides matching TRBD2. CDR3 length: 13 residues. The trim removed 3 bases at V and 9 bases at J, leaving 7 bases unmatched. Looked up from germline, CDR1 is DFQATT and CDR2 is SNEGSKA (reference sequence). The CDR3 DNA reads as TGCAGTGCTAGTTACGGGGGGGGTGGTGAGCAGTTCTTC. Its protein is CSASYGGGGEQFF.

This clonotype has a handful of counts. The V call is TRBV7-9, the J call TRBJ2-7; D may be TRBD1 (8 bases). The CDR3 loop spans 14 amino acids. Germline CDR1 and CDR2: SEHNR and FQNEAQ (reference sequence). V was cut by 4 bases and J by 5 bases, with 15 bases left in between. CDR3 in DNA: TGTGCCAGCAGCTCCGACAGGGGAGGGGACGAGCAGTACTTC. Protein sequence: CASSSDRGGDEQYF.

This clonotype came up many times. The J gene is TRBJ2-7, the V gene TRBV20-1, with TRBD2 matching over 13 bases. The ends lost 5 bases at V and 1 base at J; junction bases unmatched: 8. The germline CDR1 and CDR2 sequences are DFQATT and SNEGSKA (reference sequence). There are 16 residues in the CDR3. The CDR3 protein is CSAPFTSGGASYEQYF. As DNA, the CDR3 is TGCAGTGCTCCCTTCACTAGCGGGGGGGCGTCCTACGAGCAGTACTTC.

This clonotype was counted many times. The chain employs TRBV20-1 and TRBJ1-5, with no clear D. Trimming pared 5 bases from V and 4 bases from J, leaving 18 bases between. The V gene's germline CDR1 is DFQATT and CDR2 SNEGSKA (reference sequence). The CDR3 consists of 15 residues. CDR3: CSAFDGLPNNQPQHF. CDR3 sequence (DNA): TGCAGTGCTTTCGACGGGTTACCCAATAATCAGCCCCAGCATTTT.

The CDR3 DNA reads TGTGCCATCTGTTTGAACTGGCAGAACGCGGGTCCACGGAACGAGCAGTACTTC. It yields the protein CAICLNWQNAGPRNEQYF. The V call is TRBV12-3 or TRBV12-4, the J call TRBJ2-7; the D gene is possibly TRBD2 (5 bases). V lost 10 bases to trimming and J lost 5 bases, with 33 bases between them. The CDR3 is 18 residues long.

This clonotype was seen ten or more times. V and J are TRBV7-6 and TRBJ1-2, with D tentatively TRBD1 (6 bases). From germline, CDR1 is SGHVS and CDR2 FNYEAQ. This CDR3 is built from 13 residues. V was trimmed by 1 base and J by 6 bases, leaving 9 bases between them. The CDR3 coding sequence is TGTGCCAGCAGCTTAGTACAGGGTGATGGCTACACCTTC. This encodes CASSLVQGDGYTF.

This clonotype was seen ten or more times. This chain connects TRBV29-1 to TRBJ1-5; D may be TRBD1 (5 bases). With 4 bases removed from V and 0 bases from J, the gap between germline ends came to 10 bases. The CDR3 totals 14 residues. CDR1 and CDR2 (germline): SQVTM, ANQGSEA. This chain's CDR3 is CSVAETDSNQPQHF. The DNA for the CDR3 is TGCAGCGTTGCCGAGACAGATAGCAATCAGCCCCAGCATTTT.

This clonotype appeared many times. V and J are TRBV7-9 and TRBJ2-7; D is unresolved. The CDR3 is made up of 13 amino acids. Trimming removed 2 bases from V and 4 bases from J, with 9 bases in between. Germline lookup yields CDR1 SEHNR and CDR2 FQNEAQ (reference sequence). This CDR3 reads CASSLPGPYEQYF. The DNA of the CDR3 is TGTGCCAGCAGCTTACCGGGCCCATACGAGCAGTACTTC.

The sample holds one count of this clonotype. A much larger clonotype is one base distant, so this may be a read error. In this CDR3 the conserved last residue, phenylalanine or tryptophan, is missing, so a read error is likely. This chain connects TRBV5-1 to TRBJ2-7; 10 nucleotides match TRBD1. V was clipped by 5 bases and J by 2 bases; unmatched bases: 4. The length of the CDR3 is 14 residues. The germline gives CDR1 SGHRS, CDR2 YFSETQ. The CDR3 here is CASRSTGGAYEQYY. The CDR3 nucleotides are TGCGCCAGCAGATCGACAGGGGGCGCCTACGAGCAGTACTAC.

This clonotype was counted ten times or more. The chain joins TRBV20-1 to TRBJ2-1; D might be TRBD2 (6 bases). Germline CDR1 reads DFQATT; CDR2 reads SNEGSKA (reference sequence). The germline V and J ends were trimmed by 6 bases and 4 bases, with 25 bases remaining between them. This CDR3 comprises 17 residues. CDR3 DNA: TGCAGTGCCCACCCTTTCCTATTCGGGGGAATTTACAATGAGCAGTTCTTC. Protein sequence: CSAHPFLFGGIYNEQFF.

This clonotype was counted ten times or more. The rearrangement links TRBV6-2 or TRBV6-3 to TRBJ2-7; 10 bases align to TRBD2. The J segment lost 3 bases and the V segment lost 7 bases, leaving 9 bases of the junction unmatched. From germline, CDR1 is MNHEY and CDR2 SVGEGT. The CDR3 is 15 residues long. The CDR3 sequence: CASNHLGLAFYEQYF. DNA for the CDR3: TGTGCCAGCAATCACCTGGGACTAGCGTTCTACGAGCAGTACTTC.

This clonotype was observed at least ten times. J is TRBJ2-3 and V is TRBV4-3; D perhaps matches TRBD1 (5 bases). The CDR3 spans 18 residues. In germline, CDR1 is LGHNA, CDR2 YSLEER. V lost 0 bases and J lost 1, with 17 bases in between. CDR3 loop: CASSQDRLGLGGTDTQYF. CDR3 DNA sequence: TGCGCCAGCAGCCAAGATCGATTGGGGCTAGGGGGCACAGATACGCAGTATTTT.

This clonotype was recorded many times. The CDR3 region has the DNA TGTGCCAGCAGTTCCCCCATGGGATTCGAAGCTTTCTTT. Translating it yields CASSSPMGFEAFF. The chain uses TRBV6-6 and TRBJ1-1, with D unclear. V was shortened by 4 bases and J by 8 bases, with 14 bases between the two germline ends. Germline CDR1 reads MNHNY; CDR2 reads SVGAGI (reference sequence). The CDR3 consists of 13 residues.

This clonotype was counted ten times or more. This chain connects TRBV20-1 to TRBJ2-6, with D possibly called TRBD1 or TRBD2 (5 bases each). CDR1 is DFQATT, CDR2 SNEGSKA, per germline (reference sequence). V was clipped by 1 base and J by 0 bases, with 7 bases between them. The CDR3 is 15 amino acids. The CDR3: CSARGGTSGANVLTF. The CDR3 bases are TGCAGTGCTAGAGGGGGGACCTCTGGGGCCAACGTCCTGACTTTC.

This clonotype was observed many times. The chain uses TRBV28 and TRBJ2-1; TRBD2 might be the D (5 bases). The V end lost 1 base, the J end lost 4 bases, and 11 bases lay between the germline ends. The CDR3 is 15 residues long. CDR1 and CDR2 from the germline V gene are MDHEN and SYDVKM. Here the CDR3 reads CASSLFPWEYNEQFF. In DNA, the CDR3 is TGTGCCAGCAGTTTATTTCCTTGGGAGTACAATGAGCAGTTCTTC.

This clonotype was recorded many times. This chain joins TRBV12-3 or TRBV12-4 and TRBJ2-1; D is ambiguous. Trimming pared 1 base from V and 3 bases from J, leaving 10 bases between. The CDR3 is 15 residues long. The DNA for the CDR3 is TGTGCCAGCAGTTTAGGCAGGAGCCACTACAATGAGCAGTTCTTC. The encoded protein is CASSLGRSHYNEQFF.

This clonotype was detected ten times or more. The genes are TRBV7-6 and TRBJ2-1, with D possibly TRBD1 on 5 matching bases. Germline V gene data show CDR1 as SGHVS and CDR2 as FNYEAQ. Trimming pared 1 base from V and 0 bases from J, leaving 10 bases between. The CDR3 extends over 16 amino acids. The CDR3 region is CASSLEGARSYNEQFF. CDR3 nucleotides: TGTGCCAGCAGCTTAGAAGGGGCCCGCTCCTACAATGAGCAGTTCTTC.

This clonotype was seen many times. Compared with germline, one end of the junction differs, possibly owing to a read error. J is TRBJ1-1 and V is TRBV7-7, with D unclear. Per germline, CDR1 SSHAT and CDR2 FNYEAQ (reference sequence). This CDR3 has 13 amino acids. The CDR3 bases are TGTGCTAGCAGCTTAGAGGCGAACACTGAAGCTTTCTTT. Its translation is CASSLEANTEAFF.

This clonotype was observed at least ten times. This sequence joins TRBV4-3 and TRBJ2-3, with 8 bases aligning to TRBD2. Germline lookup yields CDR1 LGHNA and CDR2 YSLEER. This CDR3 spans 15 amino acids. V lost 1 base, J lost 5 bases, and 5 bases stayed unmatched. CDR3 nucleotides: TGCGCCAGCAGCCAAGCGGGAGGGCGAGGAGATACGCAGTATTTT. Translation: CASSQAGGRGDTQYF.

The table lists this clonotype with a few counts. The CDR3 region is CASSQVTGDRGYGYTF. The CDR3 DNA reads TGCGCCAGCAGCCAAGTCACAGGGGACAGAGGCTATGGCTACACCTTC. The chain has TRBV4-1 and TRBJ1-2; 7 nucleotides line up with TRBD1. This CDR3 has 16 residues. After removal of 1 base from V and 4 bases from J, the junction contained 9 bases not matched to a gene. From germline, CDR1 is MGHRA and CDR2 YSYEKL.

The sample holds many counts of this clonotype. The chain has TRBV15 and TRBJ2-5; 9 bases fit TRBD2. Trimming took 6 bases from V and 5 from J; bases not matched to a gene: 10. The CDR3 covers 15 residues. From germline, CDR1 is LNHNV and CDR2 YYDKDF (reference sequence). CDR3 sequence: CATSGIAGVAETQYF. In nucleotides, the CDR3 is TGTGCCACCAGTGGGATAGCGGGAGTGGCTGAGACCCAGTACTTC. The entire variable domain, with the rest obtained from reference TRBV15 and TRBJ2-5, is as follows: DAMVIQNPRYQVTQFGKPVTLSCSQTLNHNVMYWYQQKSSQAPKLLFHYYDKDFNNEADTPDNFQSRRPNTSFCFLDIRSPGLGDTAMYLCATSGIAGVAETQYFGPGTRLLVL.

This clonotype was recorded many times. This rearrangement joins TRBV12-3 or TRBV12-4 to TRBJ2-1, with D perhaps being TRBD1 or TRBD2 (6 bases each). V lost 6 bases and J lost 2, with 17 bases in between. There are 16 residues in the CDR3. As DNA, the CDR3 is TGTGCCAGCAGCCCCCCGATCGGGGGCACCTACAATGAGCAGTTCTTC. It specifies CASSPPIGGTYNEQFF.